These 14 T cell receptor beta chains were all obtained from the same sample, sequenced in a study of cytomegalovirus exposure and HLA in healthy donors. Primers for the PCR totalled 60 Vbeta and 13 Jbeta. Libraries were prepared by immunoSEQ multiplex PCR; TCRdb keeps only in-frame clonotypes and omits some of them. The table lists 35,000 to 55,000 clones, 70% to 80% of them singletons. Material: PBMCs. The receptors were sampled from a woman in her 30s in good health and CMV-seronegative.

Only one count was recorded for this clone. This sequence joins TRBV30 and TRBJ1-1, with D tentatively TRBD1 (5 bases). The germline CDR1 and CDR2 sequences are GTSNPN and SVGIG (reference sequence). V lost 1 base, J lost 0 bases, and 12 bases lay in between. The CDR3 covers 15 residues. In DNA, the CDR3 is TGTGCCTGGAGTGAAGGGAGGGGAATGAACACTGAAGCTTTCTTT. Translation: CAWSEGRGMNTEAFF.

The CDR3 DNA is TGTGCCAGCAGTGACCCGGACAGGAACTATGGCTACACCTTC. Its translation is CASSDPDRNYGYTF. The rearrangement links TRBV6-1 to TRBJ1-2; 7 bases agree with TRBD1. Germline lookup yields CDR1 MNHNS and CDR2 SASEGT. Germline trimming cut 3 bases from V and 2 bases from J; bases unmatched to any gene: 3. CDR3 size: 14 residues.

This clone was recorded only once. The chain recombines TRBV11-2 with TRBJ2-2, with D possibly matching TRBD1 (6 bases). Germline values: CDR1 SGHAT, CDR2 FQNNGV. Trimming took 5 bases from V and 9 from J, leaving 25 bases between them. The CDR3 is 17 amino acids. Here the CDR3 DNA reads TGTGCCAGCAGCCCACAACCGGGACATTGGGGAGTTCGGGAGCTGTTTTTT. This translates into CASSPQPGHWGVRELFF. Full variable domain (outside the CDR3, taken from reference TRBV11-2 and TRBJ2-2): EAGVAQSPRYKIIEKRQSVAFWCNPISGHATLYWYQQILGQGPKLLIQFQNNGVVDDSQLPKDRFSAERLKGVDSTLKIQPAKLEDSAVYLCASSPQPGHWGVRELFFGEGSRLTVL.

This clone was counted between two and nine times. The sample carries other DNA sequences with the same CDR3. The rearrangement joins TRBV2 to TRBJ1-1; D is possibly TRBD1 (5 bases). With 5 bases removed from V and 0 bases from J, the gap between germline ends came to 7 bases. The CDR3 is 13 amino acids. The germline V gene encodes CDR1 SNHLY and CDR2 FYNNEI. CDR3 amino acids: CASSQGLNTEAFF. The CDR3 DNA follows: TGTGCCAGCAGTCAGGGTCTGAACACTGAAGCTTTCTTT.

This rearrangement joins TRBV7-2 to TRBJ2-7; D is unresolved. This CDR3 is built from 12 residues. Deletions cut 4 bases from V and 3 bases from J, with 7 bases between. CDR1 and CDR2 (germline): SGHTA, FQGNSA. The CDR3 region has the DNA TGTGCCAGCAGCTCTACCCTCTACGAGCAGTACTTC. As protein: CASSSTLYEQYF. Complete variable domain (other parts from reference TRBV7-2 and TRBJ2-7): GAGVSQSPSNKVTEKGKDVELRCDPISGHTALYWYRQSLGQGLEFLIYFQGNSAPDKSGLPSDRFSAERTGGSVSTLTIQRTQQEDSAVYLCASSSTLYEQYFGPGTRLTVT.

The chain couples TRBV7-2 to TRBJ1-1; D ambiguous. Germline-derived CDR1 and CDR2 are SGHTA and FQGNSA. V lost 2 bases to trimming and J lost 4 bases, with 5 bases between them. This CDR3 region has 12 residues. The CDR3 loop reads CASSLTGTEAFF. CDR3 coding DNA: TGTGCCAGCAGCTTAACTGGCACTGAAGCTTTCTTT.

The V gene is TRBV27, the J gene TRBJ1-6; 9 bases are shared with TRBD1. V gave up 5 bases and J gave up 7 bases; unmatched junction bases: 3. Germline loops: CDR1 MNHEY, CDR2 SMNVEV (reference sequence). This CDR3 is 14 amino acids long. CDR3 residues: CASSPQGANSPLHF. As DNA, the CDR3 is TGTGCCAGCAGTCCACAGGGGGCGAATTCACCCCTCCACTTT.

The chain uses TRBV25-1 and TRBJ2-7; 10 bases map to TRBD1. The germline CDR1 and CDR2 sequences are MGHDK and SYGVNS. V lost 8 bases to trimming and J lost 7 bases; unmatched junction nucleotides: 8. The CDR3 extends over 13 amino acids. The DNA for the CDR3 is TGTGCCAGCCAGACAGGGGGCATGGGGGAGCAGTACTTC. Translation: CASQTGGMGEQYF.

This chain joins TRBV19 and TRBJ2-1; 8 bases fit TRBD2. V lost 9 bases and J lost 5; bases outside the gene matches: 12. CDR3 length: 15 residues. Per germline, CDR1 LNHDA and CDR2 SQIVND (reference sequence). CDR3 residues: CASIMVAGPDNEQFF. DNA of the CDR3: TGTGCCAGCATCATGGTAGCGGGACCCGACAATGAGCAGTTCTTC.

The rearrangement links TRBV4-1 to TRBJ2-7; TRBD2 matches at 12 bases. CDR1 is MGHRA and CDR2 is YSYEKL in the germline V gene. V shed 0 bases and J 4 bases; nucleotides not matched to a gene: 4. The CDR3 runs 16 residues. Here the CDR3 reads CASSQDSSGRGYEQYF. The CDR3 nucleotides are TGCGCCAGCAGCCAAGACTCTAGCGGGAGGGGATACGAGCAGTACTTC.

The V call is TRBV6-1, the J call TRBJ2-7; a weak D match, TRBD1 (6 bases). V lost 0 bases, J lost 2 bases, and 8 bases lay in between. The CDR3 is made up of 14 amino acids. The V gene's germline CDR1 is MNHNS and CDR2 SASEGT. CDR3 amino acids: CASSEAQGTYEQYF. The CDR3 DNA follows: TGTGCCAGCAGTGAAGCTCAGGGGACCTACGAGCAGTACTTC.

The chain couples TRBV19 to TRBJ1-1; no firm D call. CDR3 length: 12 residues. In germline, CDR1 is LNHDA, CDR2 SQIVND (reference sequence). V lost 4 bases and J lost 4, with 7 bases in between. The CDR3 reads CASSKGATEAFF. The CDR3 nucleotides are TGTGCCAGTAGTAAAGGAGCCACTGAAGCTTTCTTT.

The rearrangement joins TRBV29-1 to TRBJ2-2; weak D call: TRBD1 (6 bases). The CDR3 totals 14 residues. V lost 7 bases to trimming and J lost 1 base, with 13 bases between them. Germline V gene sequence: CDR1 SQVTM, CDR2 ANQGSEA. CDR3 nucleotides: TGCAGCGCCAAGGCAGGGGAGAACACCGGGGAGCTGTTTTTT. Translated, it gives CSAKAGENTGELFF.

V is TRBV20-1 and J is TRBJ2-3; possible D gene TRBD2, 6 bases. The CDR3 is 11 residues long. V gave up 5 bases and J gave up 7 bases, with 10 bases separating them. The germline gives CDR1 DFQATT, CDR2 SNEGSKA (reference sequence). The DNA of the CDR3 is TGCAGTGCTCTGGGACTTCATACGCAGTATTTT. Protein product: CSALGLHTQYF.